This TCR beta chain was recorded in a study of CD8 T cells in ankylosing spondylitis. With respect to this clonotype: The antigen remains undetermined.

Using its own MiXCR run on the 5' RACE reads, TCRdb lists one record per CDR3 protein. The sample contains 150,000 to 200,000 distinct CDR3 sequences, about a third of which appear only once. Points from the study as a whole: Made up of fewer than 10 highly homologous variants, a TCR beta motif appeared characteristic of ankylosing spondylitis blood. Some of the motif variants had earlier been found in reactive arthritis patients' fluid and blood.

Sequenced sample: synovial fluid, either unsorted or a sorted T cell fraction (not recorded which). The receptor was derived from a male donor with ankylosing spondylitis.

CDR3 loop: CASSRYQETQYF. DNA of the CDR3: TGTGCCAGCAGCCGGTACCAAGAGACCCAGTACTTC. The chain is built from TRBV7-2 and TRBJ2-5, with D hard to call. V lost 5 bases and J lost 0, with 4 bases in between. This CDR3 spans 12 amino acids. Per the germline V gene, CDR1 is SGHTA and CDR2 is FQGNSA. Variable domain in full (rest from reference TRBV7-2 and TRBJ2-5): GAGVSQSPSNKVTEKGKDVELRCDPISGHTALYWYRQSLGQGLEFLIYFQGNSAPDKSGLPSDRFSAERTGGSVSTLTIQRTQQEDSAVYLCASSRYQETQYFGPGTRLLVL.